This TCR beta chain stems from a study of post-analysis software for immune sequencing data. Sequencing libraries made from TCR beta cDNA carried unique molecular identifiers. TCRdb re-analysed the PCR reads in MiXCR, keeping a single row per CDR3 protein. Of roughly 800,000 distinct CDR3 sequences listed, 46% were seen once; the top ten hold around 4.7%. Study-level findings and limits: When compared against controls, multiple sclerosis patients showed significantly lower normalized Chao1 diversity. Patients had higher frequencies than controls of roughly five TRBV segments, including TRBV5-6, TRBV5-1 and TRBV20-1.

This clonotype showed up just a few times. Its antigen remains unidentified. Germline CDR1 reads SEHNR; CDR2 reads FQNEAQ (reference sequence). The trim removed 5 bases at V and 4 bases at J, leaving 8 bases unmatched. The CDR3 sequence is 16 residues long. Sequencing was done on a sample of blood. The genes are TRBV7-9 and TRBJ1-2, with 12 bases that match TRBD1. The source of this sequence is a girl aged 10-17 years with multiple sclerosis. As DNA, the CDR3 is TGTGCCAGCAGCGCGGGACAGGGGGCATCGGGCTATGGCTACACCTTC. The encoded protein is CASSAGQGASGYGYTF.